Listed below are T cell receptor beta chains from one sample, sequenced in a study of T cell changes during pregnancy in multiple sclerosis. Clones were sequenced by immunoSEQ multiplex PCR, and TCRdb holds only the in-frame ones, with some missing. The sample shows about 98,000 clones, 90% to 95% of them seen only once. Sequencing used peripheral blood, obtained after pregnancy. All receptors derive from a female donor in good health, enrolled as a control in a pregnancy study. Both conserved end residues are part of each CDR3. The D gene is left open where the match is weak. Rows may omit the clone size; those that give it use once, few, many or a size class.

>TRBJ1-5|TRBV7-2|NA|few
TGTGCCAGCAGCTTAGATCGGGACAAGCCCCAGCATTTT
CASSLDRDKPQHF
>TRBJ2-2|TRBV21-1|NA|NA
TGTGCCAGCAGTCTCCCCGGGACAGGGAGATTTCGTGGTAGCGGGGAGCTGTTTTTT
CASSLPGTGRFRGSGELFF
>TRBJ1-2|TRBV28|NA|NA
TGTGCCAGCAAAGCCAACCTCTATGGCTACACCTTC
CASKANLYGYTF
>TRBJ2-7|TRBV13|TRBD1|NA
TGTGCCAGCAGACGAGGGGGCGGAACCTACGAGCAGTACTTC
CASRRGGGTYEQYF
>TRBJ1-5|TRBV28|NA|once
TGTGCCAGCAGTTTTCGGCAGGGTCCCCTCCATCAGCCCCAGCATTTT
CASSFRQGPLHQPQHF
>TRBJ1-4|TRBV15|TRBD1|NA
TGTGCCACCAGCAGAGAAGGGACAGGGGGTGAAAAACTGTTTTTT
CATSREGTGGEKLFF
>TRBJ1-2|TRBV19|TRBD1|NA
TGTGCCAGTAGTAGGCCGGGACAGGGGGCTTATGGCTACACCTTC
CASSRPGQGAYGYTF
>TRBJ2-7|TRBV9|TRBD1|NA
TGTGCCAGCAGCGCAGGCGGAGGGGACAGGGGATTCGGCGAGCAGTACTTC
CASSAGGGDRGFGEQYF
>TRBJ2-1|TRBV19|NA|once
TGTGCCAGTAGTATAGGCCTAGCCGGCCGGCCCTACAATGAGCAGTTCTTC
CASSIGLAGRPYNEQFF
>TRBJ1-6|TRBV5-5|NA|NA
TGTGCCAGCCAGGGGAATTCACCCCTCCACTTT
CASQGNSPLHF
>TRBJ2-3|TRBV5-1|TRBD1|NA
TGCGCCAGCAGCTCGACAGGGTCTAGCACAGATACGCAGTATTTT
CASSSTGSSTDTQYF
>TRBJ1-1|TRBV9|NA|NA
TGTGCCAGCAGCGTAGGGGCAGGCTATGAAGCTTTCTTT
CASSVGAGYEAFF
>TRBJ1-3|TRBV5-4|NA|NA
TGTGCCAGCAGCCGTTTTAACAGGGCCGGAGGCGGAAACACCATATATTTT
CASSRFNRAGGGNTIYF
>TRBJ2-5|TRBV18|NA|few
TGTGCCAGCTCACCGCCAGGACAAGAGACCCAGTACTTC
CASSPPGQETQYF
>TRBJ2-3|TRBV30|TRBD2|NA
TGTGCCTGGACTCAGGGACTAGCCATGACAGATACGCAGTATTTT
CAWTQGLAMTDTQYF
>TRBJ1-1|TRBV6-1|TRBD1|NA
TGTGCCAGCAGTAGGACAGGGAAGGGCACTGAAGCTTTCTTT
CASSRTGKGTEAFF
>TRBJ2-1|TRBV19|TRBD2|once
TGTGCCAGCACCTTAACTAGCGGGAGTATCAATGAGCAGTTCTTC
CASTLTSGSINEQFF
>TRBJ2-7|TRBV30|NA|few
TGTGCCTGGAGGGAAGGGACAAGGATGACCTACGAGCAGTACTTC
CAWREGTRMTYEQYF
>TRBJ1-3|TRBV2|NA|once
TGTGCCAGCGGGGCGGGGCCTAACTCTGGAAACACCATATATTTT
CASGAGPNSGNTIYF
>TRBJ1-1|TRBV30|NA|NA
TGTGCCTCCCTCCAGGGGCGGACTGAAGCTTTCTTT
CASLQGRTEAFF
>TRBJ1-1|TRBV28|NA|once
TGTGCCAGCAGACAAAGGACAGTTGAAGCTTTCTTT
CASRQRTVEAFF
>TRBJ2-5|TRBV15|NA|many
TGTGCCACCAGCAGAGATCGGCGGGGTTCGGAGACCCAGTACTTC
CATSRDRRGSETQYF
>TRBJ2-1|TRBV7-9|TRBD1|NA
TGTGCCAGCAGCGGGGGACAGTACTACAATGAGCAGTTCTTC
CASSGGQYYNEQFF
>TRBJ1-3|TRBV27|NA|once
TGTGCCAGCAGTCCCCTAGATAGCGGGGGCGACACCATATATTTT
CASSPLDSGGDTIYF
>TRBJ2-1|TRBV13|TRBD2|NA
TGTGCCAGCAGCCCCGGGAGCGGGAGGGTCTACAATGAGCAGTTCTTC
CASSPGSGRVYNEQFF
>TRBJ1-1|TRBV29-1|TRBD1|NA
TGCAGCGTTCAGACAGGGGGCGGCACTGAAGCTTTCTTT
CSVQTGGGTEAFF
>TRBJ2-7|TRBV27|NA|NA
TGTGCCAGCGGTCGGAACACAGACCTCTCCTACGAGCAGTACTTC
CASGRNTDLSYEQYF
>TRBJ1-6|TRBV6-5|NA|NA
TGTGCCAGCAGTTCAGGGGTAGAGTCACCCCTCCACTTT
CASSSGVESPLHF
>TRBJ1-2|TRBV7-9|NA|NA
TGTGCCAGCAGTTTTGATGCAGACGGAACGGGGGGCTACACCTTC
CASSFDADGTGGYTF
>TRBJ1-2|TRBV19|NA|NA
TGTGCCAGTAGTATAGGCAGGGCAGAGAACTATGGCTACACCTTC
CASSIGRAENYGYTF
>TRBJ1-5|TRBV27|NA|once
TGTGCCAGCAGCCGCCTCGGGGGGCGAGAGGATAGCAATCAGCCCCAGCATTTT
CASSRLGGREDSNQPQHF
>TRBJ2-7|TRBV28|NA|NA
TGTGCCAGCAGTTCACCCATACGGGAGTCCTCCTACGAGCAGTACTTC
CASSSPIRESSYEQYF
>TRBJ2-7|TRBV10-1|TRBD1|once
TGCGCCAGCAGTGAGTCGGGGACAGGGAATTACGAGCAGTACTTC
CASSESGTGNYEQYF
>TRBJ2-1|TRBV7-7|TRBD2|NA
TGTGCTAGCAGCTTAGGTAGCGGGAGGACCAATGAGCAGTTCTTC
CASSLGSGRTNEQFF
>TRBJ2-5|TRBV11-1|TRBD2|NA
TGTGCCAGCAGCTTAGTCGGTCGGCTAGCGGGGTTACAAGAGACCCAGTACTTC
CASSLVGRLAGLQETQYF
>TRBJ1-3|TRBV19|TRBD1|NA
TGTGCCAGTAGTAAACCCGGGACAGCTGGAAACACCATATATTTT
CASSKPGTAGNTIYF
>TRBJ2-1|TRBV5-1|TRBD2|NA
TGCGCCAGCAACCTGGGGGGGACTAGCGGCTCCTACAATGAGCAGTTCTTC
CASNLGGTSGSYNEQFF
>TRBJ2-1|TRBV19|TRBD2|once
TGTGCCAGTAGTATAGGGACTAGGAGTAACAATGAGCAGTTCTTC
CASSIGTRSNNEQFF
>TRBJ1-2|TRBV5-4|NA|NA
TGTGCCAGCAGCCCTGTTACAAACTATGGCTACACCTTC
CASSPVTNYGYTF
>TRBJ1-1|TRBV29-1|TRBD1|few
TGCAGCGTCGTACAGGGGGTAGTCACTGAAGCTTTCTTT
CSVVQGVVTEAFF
>TRBJ1-2|TRBV6-5|NA|NA
TGTGCCAGCAGTCCCCTCGGGGGGTCTTTTGGCTACACCTTC
CASSPLGGSFGYTF
>TRBJ2-3|TRBV7-8|TRBD2|NA
TGTGCCAGCAGCTTTTTGCGGAGTCAGCGGGGGGCCCACACAGATACGCAGTATTTT
CASSFLRSQRGAHTDTQYF
>TRBJ2-7|TRBV6-5|NA|NA
TGTGCCAGCAGTTACTCGGGAGCGAGCTCCTACGAGCAGTACTTC
CASSYSGASSYEQYF
>TRBJ2-1|TRBV7-9|NA|once
TGTGCCAGCAGCTTAGCGTTAAGAGACATCAATGAGCAGTTCTTC
CASSLALRDINEQFF